This TCR beta chain was captured in a study of cytomegalovirus exposure and HLA in healthy donors. The V and J ends lost 3 bases and 4 bases respectively, with 13 bases between them. Germline V gene sequence: CDR1 MNHEY, CDR2 SMNVEV (reference sequence). CDR3 length: 15 residues. Researchers ran the PCR with 60 Vbeta and 13 Jbeta primers. Here immunoSEQ multiplex PCR was the method, and the copy in TCRdb shows in-frame clones only, minus some. The sample lists hundreds of thousands of clones; roughly 70% were seen once. This clonotype was sampled from a female donor in good health and CMV-seronegative. The chain recombines TRBV27 with TRBJ2-1, with D possibly matching TRBD2 (6 bases). Sequencing was done on a sample of PBMCs. CDR3 sequence: CASSFGVADYNEQFF. CDR3 nucleotides: TGTGCCAGCAGTTTCGGAGTAGCGGATTACAATGAGCAGTTCTTC.